The TCR beta chain under discussion was sequenced for a study of cytomegalovirus exposure and HLA in healthy donors. Study-level background: The approximately 120 validation repertoires were reported in a later analysis to have been generated on the same platform as the roughly 680 first-cohort repertoires. Study-wide results and limits: Rare TCR sequences predominated, though certain public TCRs were found in many donors. The tendency of first-cohort TCR clusters to co-occur in the 130 or so validation repertoires was identified by a subsequent analysis. Cytomegalovirus status was reportedly diagnosed by the classifier with high specificity and sensitivity.

Data came from immunoSEQ multiplex PCR; TCRdb stores just in-frame clones and leaves some out. This table holds 150,000 to 200,000 clones, around 81% found once. About this clone: Antigen: not known.

This CDR3 contains 16 residues. Germline V gene lookup returns CDR1 SGHTA and CDR2 FQGNSA. The junction had 2 bases not matched to a gene; V was cut back by 2 bases and J by 1 base. Sample: PBMCs. This receptor was obtained from a man aged 25-45 years in good health and CMV-seropositive. The chain uses TRBV7-2 and TRBJ2-2; 9 nucleotides match TRBD2. The CDR3 region is CASSLRAGGNTGELFF. The CDR3 DNA follows: TGTGCCAGCAGCTTAAGAGCGGGGGGGAACACCGGGGAGCTGTTTTTT.